The 28 T cell receptor beta chains below all came from one sample that was sequenced in a study of cytomegalovirus exposure and HLA in healthy donors. The protocol was immunoSEQ multiplex PCR, while the TCRdb copy is restricted to in-frame clones and leaves out a portion. The table lists more than 300,000 clones, more than 80% of them singletons. The sample taken for sequencing was PBMCs. Every receptor here comes from a woman aged 18-29 years in good health and CMV-seronegative.

The count of this clone is one. The chain joins TRBV11-2 to TRBJ2-1, with 7 bases fitting TRBD2. J gave up 5 bases and V 3 bases, and 16 bases lay outside the gene matches. The CDR3 is 18 amino acids. Germline CDR1 and CDR2: SGHAT and FQNNGV. For the CDR3, the DNA is TGTGCCAGCAGCTTTAGACCTGTTTTGGGCGGGAGCGACAATGAGCAGTTCTTC. The encoded protein is CASSFRPVLGGSDNEQFF.

V gene TRBV5-1 combines with J gene TRBJ2-7, with D possibly TRBD1 on 5 matching bases. Germline-derived CDR1 and CDR2 are SGHRS and YFSETQ. Trimming took 1 base from V and 3 from J, leaving 8 bases between them. The CDR3 contains 13 residues. Here the CDR3 DNA reads TGCGCCAGCAGCTTGAGGGGTAACTACGAGCAGTACTTC. Its protein product is CASSLRGNYEQYF.

The V gene is TRBV2, the J gene TRBJ1-2, with D uncertain. The V end lost 10 bases, the J end lost 6 bases, and 18 bases lay between the germline ends. Germline V lookup: CDR1 SNHLY, CDR2 FYNNEI. The CDR3 has 13 residues. The CDR3 reads CATAQRDEDGYTF. In nucleotides, the CDR3 is TGTGCCACCGCACAGAGGGATGAGGATGGCTACACCTTC.

This clone was recorded a few times. The rearrangement uses TRBV28 and TRBJ2-7; D remains ambiguous. V dropped 1 base and J dropped 5 bases, with 3 bases sitting between them. This CDR3 is 11 amino acids long. Germline V gives CDR1 MDHEN, CDR2 SYDVKM. CDR3 residues: CASSLSNEQYF. CDR3 nucleotide sequence: TGTGCCAGCAGTTTATCCAACGAGCAGTACTTC. The entire variable domain, with the rest obtained from reference TRBV28 and TRBJ2-7, is as follows: DVKVTQSSRYLVKRTGEKVFLECVQDMDHENMFWYRQDPGLGLRLIYFSYDVKMKEKGDIPEGYSVSREKKERFSLILESASTNQTSMYLCASSLSNEQYFGPGTRLTVT.

The CDR3 coding sequence is TGTGCCAGCAGTTACTCGGAGGGGAACTATGGCTACACCTTC. Protein sequence: CASSYSEGNYGYTF. This chain uses TRBV6-6 with TRBJ1-2, with D possibly TRBD1 on 5 matching bases. CDR3 length equals 14 residues. Germline V gives CDR1 MNHNY, CDR2 SVGAGI (reference sequence). Between the trimmed V and J ends, which lost 0 bases and 2 bases, there was a span of 7 bases.

The chain has TRBV15 and TRBJ2-7, with 8 nucleotides matching TRBD1. Germline CDR1 and CDR2: LNHNV and YYDKDF (reference sequence). This CDR3 is 14 amino acids long. Unmatched junction bases numbered 5, after V lost 6 bases and J lost 1 base. CDR3 loop: CATRLDRGSYEQYF. CDR3 bases: TGTGCCACCAGACTTGACAGGGGTTCCTACGAGCAGTACTTC.

The chain has TRBV5-1 and TRBJ1-2; no definite D call. Between the trimmed V and J ends, which lost 4 bases and 11 bases, there was a span of 18 bases. The CDR3 runs to 13 residues. From germline, CDR1 is SGHRS and CDR2 YFSETQ. CDR3 sequence: CASSRNEGKGYTF. The CDR3 DNA reads as TGCGCCAGCAGCCGGAATGAGGGAAAGGGTTACACCTTC.

This rearrangement joins TRBV4-3 to TRBJ2-1, with D maybe TRBD2 (5 bases). Trimming left V 2 bases short and J 8 bases short, with 13 bases between. Germline V gene sequence: CDR1 LGHNA, CDR2 YSLEER. The CDR3 has 14 residues. CDR3 DNA sequence: TGCGCCAGCAGCCAAATCCTACTAGTGCATGAGCAGTTCTTC. Protein product: CASSQILLVHEQFF.

The rearrangement uses TRBV7-3 and TRBJ2-3; 11 positions match TRBD2. This CDR3 spans 16 amino acids. V lost 3 bases and J lost 3; bases outside the gene matches: 5. Germline CDR1 reads SGHTA; CDR2 reads FQGTGA. CDR3 nucleotides: TGTGCCAGCAGCTTTAAACTAGCGGGAGTAACAGATACGCAGTATTTT. Translating it yields CASSFKLAGVTDTQYF. Full variable domain (missing parts from reference TRBV7-3 and TRBJ2-3): GAGVSQTPSNKVTEKGKYVELRCDPISGHTALYWYRQSLGQGPEFLIYFQGTGAADDSGLPNDRFFAVRPEGSVSTLKIQRTERGDSAVYLCASSFKLAGVTDTQYFGPGTRLTVL.

This chain joins TRBV10-3 and TRBJ1-5; 8 bases align to TRBD1. Germline assignment: CDR1 ENHRY and CDR2 SYGVKD. This CDR3 spans 13 amino acids. With V trimmed by 7 bases and J by 6 bases, 5 bases remained unmatched. CDR3 residues: CAINPDRAQPQHF. The CDR3 nucleotides are TGTGCCATCAATCCGGACAGGGCTCAGCCCCAGCATTTT.

This chain joins TRBV11-3 and TRBJ2-2, with TRBD1 matching over 8 bases. Trimming removed 5 bases from V and 5 bases from J; junction bases left unmatched: 10. The CDR3 is 16 amino acids. CDR1 SGHNT and CDR2 YENEEA come from the germline V gene. The CDR3 nucleotides read TGTGCCAGCAGCCCGGGGCAGGGGGCTGGGACCGGGGAGCTGTTTTTT. Translation: CASSPGQGAGTGELFF.

This clone was seen a few times. CDR3 in amino acids: CASSQNGGQGEGYTF. As DNA, the CDR3 is TGCGCCAGCAGCCAAAACGGGGGACAGGGGGAGGGCTACACCTTC. V usage is TRBV4-3 and J usage is TRBJ1-2; TRBD1 agrees at 11 bases. The germline V gene has CDR1 LGHNA and CDR2 YSLEER. The CDR3 covers 15 residues. The V and J ends lost 2 bases and 8 bases, in that order; junction bases with no gene match: 7.

V is TRBV18 and J is TRBJ2-7, with D possibly being TRBD1 (8 bases). The V and J ends lost 2 bases and 3 bases respectively, with 14 bases between them. Germline lookup yields CDR1 KGHSH and CDR2 LQKENI. The CDR3 covers 15 residues. This chain's CDR3 is CASSPTGGVLYEQYF. CDR3 coding DNA: TGTGCCAGCTCACCAACAGGGGGGGTTCTCTACGAGCAGTACTTC. Combining the CDR3 with reference TRBV18 and TRBJ2-7 gives the whole variable domain NAGVMQNPRHLVRRRGQEARLRCSPMKGHSHVYWYRQLPEEGLKFMVYLQKENIIDESGMPKERFSAEFPKEGPSILRIQQVVRGDSAAYFCASSPTGGVLYEQYFGPGTRLTVT.

This chain uses TRBV11-2 with TRBJ2-5, with D perhaps TRBD2 (6 bases). CDR1 is SGHAT, CDR2 FQNNGV, per germline. Trimming left V 5 bases short and J 5 bases short, with 12 bases between. There are 13 residues in the CDR3. The chain's CDR3 is CASSPGTAETQYF. The CDR3 DNA follows: TGTGCCAGCAGCCCTGGGACTGCGGAGACCCAGTACTTC.

The V and J genes are TRBV4-3 and TRBJ2-7; TRBD1 aligns across 10 bases. CDR1 is LGHNA and CDR2 is YSLEER in the germline V gene. With 1 base clipped from V and 3 bases from J, the junction kept 3 bases outside the gene matches. The CDR3 spans 15 residues. The CDR3 sequence is CASSQARDRGYEQYF. The CDR3 DNA follows: TGCGCCAGCAGCCAAGCTCGGGACAGGGGCTACGAGCAGTACTTC.

CDR3: CASRGGRVAGEAGELFF. The CDR3 DNA reads TGTGCCAGCAGGGGAGGGAGGGTAGCGGGAGAGGCCGGGGAGCTGTTTTTT. The chain carries TRBV2 and TRBJ2-2; TRBD2 matches 9 bases. Germline V gives CDR1 SNHLY, CDR2 FYNNEI. V dropped 6 bases and J dropped 6; count of bases not matched to a gene: 14. The CDR3 runs to 17 residues.

The sample holds one count of this clone. The chain combines TRBV4-2 with TRBJ2-2, with a tentative D call TRBD2 (6 bases). The CDR3 is 14 residues long. Germline V gene sequence: CDR1 LGHNA, CDR2 YNFKEQ. The V and J ends lost 3 bases and 6 bases respectively, with 11 bases between them. The CDR3 nucleotides are TGTGCCAGCAGCCACGAACTAGCCCCCGGGGAGCTGTTTTTT. It encodes CASSHELAPGELFF.

The rearrangement uses TRBV11-1 and TRBJ2-7; 9 nucleotides match TRBD1. The germline V gene encodes CDR1 SGHAT and CDR2 FQDESV (reference sequence). With 7 bases clipped from V and 3 bases from J, the junction kept 4 bases outside the gene matches. The CDR3 is made up of 13 amino acids. The CDR3 DNA follows: TGTGCCAGCATGGGACAGGGTGGCTACGAGCAGTACTTC. Protein product: CASMGQGGYEQYF.

The chain uses TRBV9 and TRBJ1-2; D unclear. The CDR3 is 12 residues long. CDR1 and CDR2 (germline): SGDLS, YYNGEE. Trimming removed 3 bases at V and 4 bases at J, with 7 bases between. CDR3 coding DNA: TGTGCCAGCAGCGCTAGTCCCTATGGCTACACCTTC. The encoded protein is CASSASPYGYTF.

This rearrangement joins TRBV6-4 to TRBJ2-2; 7 bases fit TRBD1. Germline loops: CDR1 MRHNA, CDR2 SNTAGT. The CDR3 runs to 14 residues. Unmatched junction bases numbered 8, after V lost 6 bases and J lost 7 bases. The DNA for the CDR3 is TGTGCCAGCAGAACGACAGGGACGGTCGGGGAGCTGTTTTTT. Its translation: CASRTTGTVGELFF.

This clone is a singleton in its sample. This same CDR3 is encoded by further DNA sequences in the sample. The gene calls are TRBV5-1 and TRBJ1-1; D gene ambiguous. This CDR3 contains 13 residues. Germline V gene sequence: CDR1 SGHRS, CDR2 YFSETQ. V lost 4 bases, J lost 1 base, and 8 bases lay in between. The chain's CDR3 is CASSQAENTEAFF. The CDR3, as DNA: TGCGCCAGCAGCCAAGCCGAGAACACTGAAGCTTTCTTT.

The V and J genes are TRBV10-3 and TRBJ2-1, with 7 bases lining up with TRBD1. Germline trimming cut 4 bases from V and 3 bases from J; bases unmatched to any gene: 3. Germline assignment: CDR1 ENHRY and CDR2 SYGVKD. The CDR3 has 14 residues. In nucleotides, the CDR3 is TGTGCCATCAGTGGCAGGGGGTACTACAATGAGCAGTTCTTC. Protein product: CAISGRGYYNEQFF.

The chain couples TRBV6-1 to TRBJ2-5; tentative D call: TRBD2 (6 bases). CDR1 is MNHNS and CDR2 is SASEGT in the germline V gene. The V end was cut by 6 bases, the J end by 5 bases, with 13 bases between. The CDR3 is made up of 13 amino acids. Here the CDR3 reads CASRSGVGETQYF. The CDR3 DNA reads TGTGCCAGCAGATCGGGGGTCGGGGAGACCCAGTACTTC.

This clone was picked up many times. This chain joins TRBV7-9 and TRBJ2-4; possible D gene TRBD2, 5 bases. This CDR3 is 15 amino acids long. The V gene's germline CDR1 is SEHNR and CDR2 FQNEAQ (reference sequence). V lost 5 bases, J lost 5 bases, and 16 bases lay in between. The CDR3 region has the DNA TGTGCCAGCAGCCAACCGGGGAGTAGGGAAAACATTCAGTACTTC. Its protein product is CASSQPGSRENIQYF.

This clone has just one count. The chain uses TRBV6-1 and TRBJ1-1; D gene ambiguous. Trimming took 6 bases from V and 1 from J, leaving 15 bases between them. Germline CDR1 MNHNS, CDR2 SASEGT. CDR3 size: 15 residues. CDR3 residues: CASSHFEAGNTEAFF. As DNA, the CDR3 is TGTGCCAGCAGCCATTTTGAGGCTGGGAACACTGAAGCTTTCTTT.

The chain joins TRBV4-1 to TRBJ2-2; 11 nucleotides line up with TRBD1. This CDR3 contains 19 residues. V lost 3 bases, J lost 5 bases, and 14 bases stayed unmatched. Germline V gene lookup returns CDR1 MGHRA and CDR2 YSYEKL. CDR3 nucleotide sequence: TGCGCCAGCAGCCACCACACCACGGACAGGGGGCTGTTGACCGGGGAGCTGTTTTTT. Translated: CASSHHTTDRGLLTGELFF.

V is TRBV27 and J is TRBJ2-7; D perhaps matches TRBD2 (5 bases). Per germline, CDR1 MNHEY and CDR2 SMNVEV (reference sequence). The length of the CDR3 is 17 residues. V was cut by 4 bases and J by 2 bases, with 21 bases left in between. CDR3 in amino acids: CASSSSPGGRRPYEQYF. In nucleotides, the CDR3 is TGTGCCAGCAGTTCTAGCCCCGGCGGGCGGAGACCCTACGAGCAGTACTTC.

This clone was observed a single time. The CDR3 DNA reads as TGCGCCAGCAGCTTGCGCGGGAGGGCTACCCAGTACTTC. As protein: CASSLRGRATQYF. The chain links TRBV5-1 to TRBJ2-5, with 9 bases identical to TRBD2. Per the germline V gene, CDR1 is SGHRS and CDR2 is YFSETQ. With V trimmed by 1 base and J by 8 bases, 3 bases remained unmatched. The CDR3 length is 13 residues.